The clone carrying this TCR beta chain was recorded at least ten times. The time point is: technical triplicate 1. CD4+ or CD8+ T cells at a count of 950,000 to 1,000,000 served as input for the sorted libraries. This CDR3 has 14 residues. Germline CDR1 is SGHRS and CDR2 is YFSETQ. The V and J ends lost 4 bases and 4 bases, in that order; junction bases with no gene match: 8. Over 160 million TCR-beta sequences from 15-18 subjects were obtained in each sequencing run. Using its own MiXCR run on the 5' RACE reads, TCRdb lists one record per CDR3 protein. The repertoire holds fewer than 25,000 distinct CDR3 sequences, with about 12% as singletons. The sample comes from a study of neurological immune-mediated disorders.

J is TRBJ2-7 and V is TRBV5-1; 7 bases are shared with TRBD1. Sequencing was performed on CD4+ T cells from blood. This receptor was obtained from a female donor with HTLV-1-associated myelopathy (HAM/TSP). In DNA, the CDR3 is TGCGCCAGCAGCCCGGGACAGCCTCTATACGAGCAGTACTTC. It translates to CASSPGQPLYEQYF.